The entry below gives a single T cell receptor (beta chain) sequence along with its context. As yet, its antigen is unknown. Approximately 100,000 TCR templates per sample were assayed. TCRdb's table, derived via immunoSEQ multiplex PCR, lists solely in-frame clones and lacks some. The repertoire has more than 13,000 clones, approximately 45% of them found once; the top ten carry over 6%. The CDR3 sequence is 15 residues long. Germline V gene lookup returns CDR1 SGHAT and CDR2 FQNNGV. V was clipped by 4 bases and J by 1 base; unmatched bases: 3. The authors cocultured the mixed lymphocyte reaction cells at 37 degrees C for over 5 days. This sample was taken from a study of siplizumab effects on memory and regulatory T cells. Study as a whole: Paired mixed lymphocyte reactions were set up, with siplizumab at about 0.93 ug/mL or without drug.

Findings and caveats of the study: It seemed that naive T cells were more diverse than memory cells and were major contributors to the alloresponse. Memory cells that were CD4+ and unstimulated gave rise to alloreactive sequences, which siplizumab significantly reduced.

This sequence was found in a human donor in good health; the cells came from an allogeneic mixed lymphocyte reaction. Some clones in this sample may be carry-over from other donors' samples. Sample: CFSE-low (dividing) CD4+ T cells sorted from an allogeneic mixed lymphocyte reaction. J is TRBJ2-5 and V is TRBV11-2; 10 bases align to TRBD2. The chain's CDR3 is CASSSLAGGQETQYF. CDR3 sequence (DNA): TGTGCCAGCAGCTCGTTAGCGGGAGGCCAAGAGACCCAGTACTTC.